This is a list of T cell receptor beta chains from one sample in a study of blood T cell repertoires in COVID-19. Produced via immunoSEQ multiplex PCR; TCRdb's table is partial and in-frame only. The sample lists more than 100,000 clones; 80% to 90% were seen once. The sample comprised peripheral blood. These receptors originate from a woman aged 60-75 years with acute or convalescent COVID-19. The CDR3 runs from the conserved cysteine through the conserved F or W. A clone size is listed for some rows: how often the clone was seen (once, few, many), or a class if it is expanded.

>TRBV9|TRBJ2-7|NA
CASSVERGTIYEQYF
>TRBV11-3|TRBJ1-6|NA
CASSLIQPAPLHF
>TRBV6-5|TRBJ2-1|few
CASSYRALAGAQEQFF
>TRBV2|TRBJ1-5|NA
CASSEQGGNQPQHF
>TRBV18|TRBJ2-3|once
CASSPLGRTGKSTDTQYF
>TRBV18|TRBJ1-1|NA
CASSPPGQPNTEAFF
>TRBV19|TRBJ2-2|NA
CASSGLAASNTGELFF
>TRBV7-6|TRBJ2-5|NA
CASSLSGGPGETQYF
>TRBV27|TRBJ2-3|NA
CASSGMKKVTQYF
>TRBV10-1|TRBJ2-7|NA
CASSEGGVTSSYEQYF
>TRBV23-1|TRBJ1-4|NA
CASSHPDPGGKVEKLFF
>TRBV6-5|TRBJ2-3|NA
CASSYAEGRTDTQYF
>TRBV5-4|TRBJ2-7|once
CASNVPGQGSVSF
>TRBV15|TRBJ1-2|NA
CATSRDPATGAPYTF
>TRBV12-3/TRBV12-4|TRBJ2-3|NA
CASSLRAKTQYF
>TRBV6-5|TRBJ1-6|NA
CASRPSFSTNSPLHF
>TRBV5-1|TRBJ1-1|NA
CASSLDRGGMNTEAFF
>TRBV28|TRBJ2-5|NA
CASSERAYRETQYF
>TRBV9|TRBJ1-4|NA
CASSRDRVDEKLFF
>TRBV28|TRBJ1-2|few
CASNGGRDGGYTF
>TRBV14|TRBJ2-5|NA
CASSHGQGGETQYF
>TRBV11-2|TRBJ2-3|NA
CASSLVFAGASLTDTQYF
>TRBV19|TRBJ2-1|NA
CASKKLAGGENEQFF
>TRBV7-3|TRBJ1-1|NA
CASSRQPNTEAFF
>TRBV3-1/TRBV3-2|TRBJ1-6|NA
CASSQEGGTGLNSPLHF
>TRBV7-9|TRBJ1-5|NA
CASSLVAGAGNQPQHF
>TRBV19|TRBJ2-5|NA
CASSQGNQETQYF
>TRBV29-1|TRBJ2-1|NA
CSVTPGQGGEQFF
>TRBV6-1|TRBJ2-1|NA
CASSFTRNNEQFF
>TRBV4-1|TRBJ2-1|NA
CASSQDGQGKDNEQFF
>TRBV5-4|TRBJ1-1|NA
CASSTGLENTEAFF
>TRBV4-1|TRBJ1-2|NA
CASSQVRDNNYGYTF
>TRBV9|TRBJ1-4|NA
CASSVGGGLLEKLFF
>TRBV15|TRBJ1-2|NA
CATSEEQGPYGYTF
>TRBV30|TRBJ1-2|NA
CAWSGRTGYGYTF
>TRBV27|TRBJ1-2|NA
CASSLSRDRGLGGTYGYTF
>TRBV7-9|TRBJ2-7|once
CASSLGGTLAYEQYF
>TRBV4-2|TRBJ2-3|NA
CASSQEKGLAGGYTDTQYF
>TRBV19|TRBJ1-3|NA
CASSPRQGTIRGDTIYF
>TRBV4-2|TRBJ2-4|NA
CASSPGQGGNIQYF
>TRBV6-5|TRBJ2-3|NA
CASSFAGDSTDTQYF
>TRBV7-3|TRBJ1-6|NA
CASSSTENSPLHF
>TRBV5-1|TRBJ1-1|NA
CASSLDGGRTEAFF
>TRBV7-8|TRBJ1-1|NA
CASSLEGTGGAGEAFF
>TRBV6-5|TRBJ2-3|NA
CASRSGGNTQYF
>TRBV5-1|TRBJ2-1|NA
CASSLGGDNEQFF
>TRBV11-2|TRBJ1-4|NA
CASSLMVSGGEKLFF
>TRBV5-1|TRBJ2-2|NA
CASSTAGGNTGELFF
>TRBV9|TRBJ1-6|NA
CASSAEGGASSYNSPLHF
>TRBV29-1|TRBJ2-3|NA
CSVALPGTDTQYF
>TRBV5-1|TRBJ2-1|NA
CASSRLGGMGYNEQFF
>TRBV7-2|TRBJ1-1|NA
CASSTGQGVTQAFF
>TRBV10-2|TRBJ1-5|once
CASRFDRGNNQPQHF